Shown below are 30 T cell receptor beta chains from a single sample sequenced in a study of T cell clonality in common variable immunodeficiency. The repertoire was sequenced with immunoSEQ multiplex PCR; TCRdb's copy has only in-frame clones and lacks some. Listed for the sample are roughly 58,000 clones, none seen a single time. Sequencing input: peripheral blood mononuclear cells. The source is a person aged 18 to 69 in good health.

This clone was found many times. The observed sequence ends 3 residues before the CDR3 terminus, with the missing tail filled in from the germline J gene. The rearrangement uses TRBV10-1 and TRBJ1-6, with a possible D match to TRBD1 (5 bases). Trimming stripped 6 bases from V and 5 bases from J, with 11 bases between. Per germline, CDR1 WNHNN and CDR2 SYGVQD (reference sequence). The CDR3 runs 14 residues. The sequenced part of the CDR3 DNA is TGCGCCAGCAGCTCAGGGTTCGATAATTCACCC. It specifies CASSSGFDNSP. The entire CDR3 sequence reads CASSSGFDNSPLHF.

This clone was counted many times. The observed sequence ends 3 residues before the CDR3 terminus, with the missing tail filled in from the germline J gene. The V gene is TRBV7-9, the J gene TRBJ2-7; the match to TRBD1 covers 7 bases. J lost 2 bases, V lost 3 bases, and 4 bases had no gene match. The CDR3 sequence is 14 residues long. Germline lookup yields CDR1 SEHNR and CDR2 FQNEAQ (reference sequence). The sequenced CDR3 bases are TGTGCCAGCAGCTTTAGGGACAGACCCTACGAG. It codes for CASSFRDRPYE. The full CDR3 is CASSFRDRPYEQYF.

The table lists this clone with many counts. Read data end 3 residues before the CDR3 end; the end is taken from the germline J gene. The chain recombines TRBV20-1 with TRBJ2-3; the match to TRBD1 covers 11 bases. Germline CDR1 is DFQATT and CDR2 is SNEGSKA (reference sequence). CDR3 length: 18 amino acids. The ends lost 2 bases at V and 4 bases at J; junction bases unmatched: 14. Incomplete CDR3 DNA: TGCAGTGCTAGAAACGTACAACCGGGACAGGGGGAGGCAGATACG. This codes for CSARNVQPGQGEADT. The complete CDR3 sequence is CSARNVQPGQGEADTQYF.

This clone showed up many times. Read sequence stops 3 residues before the CDR3 end, and the germline J gene provides the missing end. This rearrangement joins TRBV3-1 (or the pseudogene TRBV3-2) to TRBJ2-7, with a weak D call TRBD2 (6 bases). This CDR3 contains 16 residues. Germline CDR1 and CDR2: LGHDT and YNNKEL (reference sequence). The V gene lost 2 bases and the J gene lost 0 bases, with 14 bases spanning the gap. The CDR3: CASSQPRGSGSYEQYF. Incomplete CDR3 DNA: TGTGCCAGCAGCCAACCGAGGGGTAGCGGCTCCTACGAG.

This clone was seen repeatedly, ten times or more. The CDR3 end lies 3 residues beyond the end of the read and is filled in from the germline J gene. The gene calls are TRBV18 and TRBJ1-1; D is unresolved. V lost 3 bases and J lost 2, with 10 bases in between. Germline values: CDR1 KGHSH, CDR2 LQKENI. This CDR3 has 14 amino acids. The covered CDR3 bases are TGTGCCAGCTCACCTCGCGAGGGTAACACTGAA. Translating gives CASSPREGNTE. The entire CDR3 sequence reads CASSPREGNTEAFF.

This clone was detected ten times or more. This CDR3 is CASSLLDGGNTIYF. Incomplete CDR3 DNA: TGTGCCAGCAGTTTACTAGATGGGGGAAACACC. This rearrangement joins TRBV12-3 or TRBV12-4 to TRBJ1-3; D is undetermined. The CDR3 end is not reached by the read, which stops 3 residues before it; the germline J gene fills it in. The CDR3 is 14 residues long. The germline V and J ends were trimmed by 2 bases and 4 bases, with 9 bases remaining between them.

This clone was observed many times. The sequence runs out 3 residues before the end of the CDR3; the remainder is reconstructed from the germline J gene. This sample includes further DNA sequences coding for the same CDR3. This sequence joins TRBV20-1 and TRBJ2-1, with D hard to call. Trimming shortened V by 5 bases and J by 0 bases, and 14 bases separated the two germline ends. The CDR3 contains 15 residues. Germline-derived CDR1 and CDR2 are DFQATT and SNEGSKA (reference sequence). CDR3 loop: CSAPPVLGSYNEQFF. The part of the CDR3 DNA that was read is TGCAGTGCTCCCCCGGTACTTGGCTCCTACAATGAG.

Note on this clone: The CDR3 goes on 3 residues after the read ends, and that part is filled in from the germline J gene. Within the sample, other DNA sequences also encode this same CDR3. This sequence joins TRBV5-1 and TRBJ1-2; no definite D call. The CDR3 loop spans 12 amino acids. Germline V lookup: CDR1 SGHRS, CDR2 YFSETQ. Trimming shortened V by 5 bases and J by 2 bases, and 7 bases separated the two germline ends. CDR3 region: CASSLDNYGYTF. The part of the CDR3 DNA that was read is TGCGCCAGCAGTCTAGACAACTATGGC.

This clone was recorded many times. The sequenced fragment ends 3 residues before the CDR3 boundary, so the rest is inferred from the germline J gene. The chain joins TRBV5-1 to TRBJ2-1; D remains unclear. Germline CDR1 reads SGHRS; CDR2 reads YFSETQ. The V end lost 0 bases, the J end lost 5 bases, and 6 bases lay between the germline ends. The CDR3 extends over 13 amino acids. CDR3 sequence: CASSLAVDNEQFF. The part of the CDR3 DNA that was read is TGCGCCAGCAGCTTGGCCGTCGACAATGAG.

This clone has ten or more counts. The CDR3: CASSIRVQYNEQFF. The covered CDR3 bases are TGTGCCAGTAGTATCAGGGTCCAATACAATGAG. This chain links TRBV19 with TRBJ2-1, with D possibly being TRBD1 (5 bases). From the germline J gene comes the end of the CDR3, since the read stops 3 residues before it. There are 14 residues in the CDR3. CDR1 and CDR2 (germline): LNHDA, SQIVND (reference sequence). V was shortened by 3 bases and J by 4 bases, with 10 bases between the two germline ends.

This clone appeared a few times. The observed sequence ends 3 residues before the CDR3 terminus, with the missing tail filled in from the germline J gene. The V and J genes are TRBV7-9 and TRBJ1-2, with D perhaps matching TRBD1 (6 bases). The CDR3 is 15 amino acids. CDR1 is SEHNR, CDR2 FQNEAQ, per germline (reference sequence). The CDR3 sequence is CASSLARAGGYDYTF. The sequenced CDR3 bases are TGTGCCAGCAGCTTAGCCAGGGCGGGGGGCTACGAC.

This clone appeared many times. This CDR3 is CASSYRGDNEQFF. The sequenced CDR3 bases are TGTGCCAGCAGCTACAGGGGAGACAATGAG. The chain has TRBV28 and TRBJ2-1; 7 bases match TRBD1. The read falls 3 residues short of the CDR3 end, and the missing part is taken from the germline J gene. The ends lost 6 bases at V and 5 bases at J; junction bases unmatched: 4. CDR1 is MDHEN and CDR2 is SYDVKM in the germline V gene. The CDR3 runs to 13 residues.

This clone was observed many times. With the read ending 3 residues before the CDR3 end, the germline J gene is used to fill in that end. This chain connects TRBV9 to TRBJ1-4; 9 positions match TRBD1. Trimming at V came to 3 bases and at J to 8 bases, leaving 5 bases not matched to a gene. CDR3 size: 14 residues. Looked up from germline, CDR1 is SGDLS and CDR2 is YYNGEE. The DNA read from the CDR3 is TGTGCCAGCAGCGACGGGACAGGGAAGGAAAAA. Amino acid sequence: CASSDGTGKEK. The whole CDR3 reads CASSDGTGKEKLFF. Full variable domain (missing parts from reference TRBV9 and TRBJ1-4): DSGVTQTPKHLITATGQRVTLRCSPRSGDLSVYWYQQSLDQGLQFLIQYYNGEERAKGNILERFSAQQFPDLHSELNLSSLELGDSALYFCASSDGTGKEKLFFGSGTQLSVL.

This clone was counted ten times or more. The CDR3 end falls 3 residues outside the read, so it is completed with the germline J gene. The V call is TRBV19, the J call TRBJ2-2; the match to TRBD2 covers 9 bases. The junction had 5 bases not matched to a gene; V was cut back by 4 bases and J by 5 bases. CDR3 length: 15 residues. Per germline, CDR1 LNHDA and CDR2 SQIVND (reference sequence). The CDR3 DNA, read in part, is TGTGCCAGTAGTAGAGCTAGCGGGAATACCGGGGAG. Its protein product is CASSRASGNTGE. The whole CDR3 sequence is CASSRASGNTGELFF.

This clone has at least ten counts. The read ends 3 residues early relative to the CDR3; the germline J gene fills the gap. The V and J genes are TRBV28 and TRBJ1-2; 8 bases align to TRBD1. CDR1 is MDHEN, CDR2 SYDVKM, per germline. The CDR3 consists of 15 residues. The DNA read from the CDR3 is TGTGCCAGCAGTTTCCGGGACAGGCCCAAAGGGGGC. Its translation is CASSFRDRPKGG. The CDR3 in its entirety is CASSFRDRPKGGYTF.

In this sample, this clone turned up many times. The observed sequence ends 3 residues before the CDR3 terminus, with the missing tail filled in from the germline J gene. The chain recombines TRBV5-6 with TRBJ2-3; D unresolved. The CDR3 runs 15 residues. CDR1 is SGHDT and CDR2 is YYEEEE in the germline V gene. Trimming took off 5 bases at V and 2 bases at J, with 15 bases between the two ends. The CDR3 sequence: CASRIRVHHTDTQYF. The covered CDR3 bases are TGTGCCAGCAGGATCAGAGTACACCACACAGATACG.

This clone was observed many times. The CDR3 end is not reached by the read, which stops 3 residues before it; the germline J gene fills it in. V gene TRBV19 combines with J gene TRBJ2-1; D is perhaps TRBD2 (7 bases). With 8 bases removed from V and 3 bases from J, the gap between germline ends came to 23 bases. The CDR3 sequence is 17 residues long. The germline gives CDR1 LNHDA, CDR2 SQIVND (reference sequence). The CDR3 bases that were read are TGTGCCAGTCGTCAAAGGGGGGGAGCGGTACTCTACAATGAG. It codes for CASRQRGGAVLYNE. The CDR3, in full, reads CASRQRGGAVLYNEQFF.

This clone showed up just a few times. The read ends 3 residues early relative to the CDR3; the germline J gene fills the gap. The chain joins TRBV5-1 to TRBJ1-2; D might be TRBD1 (5 bases). Per germline, CDR1 SGHRS and CDR2 YFSETQ. This CDR3 has 13 residues. The V gene lost 0 bases and the J gene lost 6 bases, with 9 bases spanning the gap. CDR3 DNA (partial): TGCGCCAGCAGCTTGGGAGGGGAGCATGGC. It is translated as CASSLGGEHG. The full CDR3 is CASSLGGEHGYTF.

This clone was detected many times. The read gets to within 3 residues of the CDR3 end, and the germline J gene fills in the rest. The V gene is TRBV10-3, the J gene TRBJ2-7, with 11 bases that match TRBD2. V shed 1 base, J shed 2 bases, and the junction held 1 base outside the gene matches. The CDR3 loop spans 15 amino acids. CDR1 ENHRY and CDR2 SYGVKD come from the germline V gene. This chain's CDR3 is CAISELAGGTYEQYF. CDR3 DNA (partial): TGTGCCATCAGTGAGTTAGCGGGAGGGACCTACGAG.

This clone was counted many times. The read stops 3 residues short of the end of the CDR3; the missing end is completed from the germline J gene. This chain uses TRBV23-1 with TRBJ1-3; D remains unclear. TRBV23-1 is noted as an ORF with a role that remains uncertain. The CDR3 totals 14 residues. V was cut by 2 bases and J by 4 bases, with 9 bases left in between. The part of the CDR3 DNA that was read is TGCGCCAGCAGTCAACGGGGAGGCGGAAACACC. This translates into CASSQRGGGNT. The full CDR3 protein reads CASSQRGGGNTIYF.

This clone has a count of ten or more. The missing CDR3 end, 3 residues past where the read stops, is filled in from the germline J gene. This sequence joins TRBV20-1 and TRBJ1-2, with D possibly matching TRBD1 (6 bases). The CDR3 is 14 amino acids. Germline values: CDR1 DFQATT, CDR2 SNEGSKA (reference sequence). The part of the CDR3 DNA that was read is TGCAGTGCTAGGGACAGTAGAGAAGTGAGAGGC. It codes for CSARDSREVRG. The full CDR3 protein is CSARDSREVRGYTF.

At least ten counts were recorded for this clone. The read is 3 residues too short to cover the CDR3 end, so that end is filled in from the germline J gene. V is TRBV18 and J is TRBJ2-7; a weak D match, TRBD1 (7 bases). V lost 2 bases to trimming and J lost 3 bases, with 17 bases between them. Germline CDR1 and CDR2: KGHSH and LQKENI. The CDR3 runs to 16 residues. CDR3 DNA (partial): TGTGCCAGCTCACCAGGTGGGCCAGGGGGGATCTACGAG. Translating it yields CASSPGGPGGIYE. The full CDR3 reads CASSPGGPGGIYEQYF.

This clone was seen ten or more times. The read comes to an end 3 residues before the CDR3 does, leaving the germline J gene to fill in the end. This rearrangement joins TRBV7-9 to TRBJ2-5, with 14 positions matching TRBD2. The J segment lost 5 bases and the V segment lost 6 bases, leaving 2 bases of the junction unmatched. The CDR3 has 14 amino acids. CDR1 SEHNR and CDR2 FQNEAQ come from the germline V gene (reference sequence). The CDR3: CASRTSGGAETQYF. The part of the CDR3 DNA that was read is TGTGCCAGCAGGACTAGCGGGGGGGCCGAGACC.

This clone has at least ten counts. The observed sequence ends 3 residues before the CDR3 terminus, with the missing tail filled in from the germline J gene. The chain has TRBV20-1 and TRBJ1-2; D remains unclear. Germline V CDR1 and CDR2: DFQATT, SNEGSKA (reference sequence). V was shortened by 4 bases and J by 0 bases, with 9 bases between the two germline ends. CDR3 length: 13 amino acids. The CDR3 spells CSANPTANYGYTF. CDR3 DNA, as far as it was read: TGCAGTGCTAATCCCACAGCTAACTATGGC.

This clone was seen at least ten times. Read data end 3 residues before the CDR3 end; the end is taken from the germline J gene. This chain links TRBV19 with TRBJ2-3; 11 bases match TRBD1. CDR1 is LNHDA, CDR2 SQIVND, per germline (reference sequence). J was trimmed by 3 bases and V by 5 bases; bases with no gene match: 7. The CDR3 sequence is 16 residues long. The CDR3 loop reads CASSSQRDRGTDTQYF. Partial CDR3 DNA: TGTGCCAGTAGTTCCCAGAGGGACAGGGGGACAGATACG.

This clone was detected ten times or more. The read ends 3 residues early relative to the CDR3; the germline J gene fills the gap. This chain links TRBV2 with TRBJ1-1, with TRBD1 matching over 8 bases. The V segment lost 6 bases and the J segment 0 bases; nucleotides outside the gene matches: 12. Per the germline V gene, CDR1 is SNHLY and CDR2 is FYNNEI. The CDR3 loop spans 17 amino acids. The DNA read from the CDR3 is TGTGCCAGCAGAGGACAGGGCCGCACTCTCCTGAACACTGAA. Encoded protein: CASRGQGRTLLNTE. The whole CDR3 region reads CASRGQGRTLLNTEAFF.

This clone was picked up a small number of times. Coverage ceases 3 residues before the CDR3 finishes, and the germline J gene fills in the end. The V call is TRBV6-2 or TRBV6-3, the J call TRBJ1-1; the match to TRBD1 covers 7 bases. This CDR3 is built from 17 residues. V dropped 5 bases and J dropped 1; count of bases not matched to a gene: 13. Germline CDR1 reads MNHEY; CDR2 reads SVGEGT. The CDR3 DNA, read in part, is TGTGCCAGCAGTCCCCCACCCCTCGGACAGGCGAACACTGAA. Its protein is CASSPPPLGQANTE. The full CDR3 is CASSPPPLGQANTEAFF.

The table lists this clone with many counts. The sequenced CDR3 bases are TGTGCCTACGATAGTTGGACACAGAACACTGAA. It translates to CAYDSWTQNTE. The whole CDR3 sequence reads CAYDSWTQNTEAFF. J is TRBJ1-1 and V is TRBV5-4; perhaps TRBD1 as D (5 bases). The CDR3 is cut off 3 residues early in the read; its end comes from the germline J gene. Germline assignment: CDR1 SGHNT and CDR2 YYREEE (reference sequence). The CDR3 spans 14 residues. The V end lost 10 bases, the J end lost 1 base, and 17 bases lay between the germline ends.

This clone has ten or more counts. Coverage ceases 3 residues before the CDR3 finishes, and the germline J gene fills in the end. The V and J genes are TRBV12-3 or TRBV12-4 and TRBJ1-5; D remains unclear. Trimming left V 3 bases short and J 6 bases short, with 12 bases between. The CDR3 length is 14 residues. Partial CDR3 DNA: TGTGCCAGCAGTTTCGACTTTCAAGGTCAGCCC. Residues: CASSFDFQGQP. The CDR3 in its entirety is CASSFDFQGQPQHF.

For this clone: The sequence runs out 3 residues before the end of the CDR3; the remainder is reconstructed from the germline J gene. This chain joins TRBV30 and TRBJ1-2, with D unresolved. Germline values: CDR1 GTSNPN, CDR2 SVGIG (reference sequence). CDR3 length: 13 amino acids. Partial CDR3 DNA: TGTGCCTGGAAAGCTAGCGGGAGGTACGAC. The encoded protein is CAWKASGRYD. Given in full, the CDR3 is CAWKASGRYDYTF.